Presented here are 2 T cell receptor beta chains from one specimen sequenced in a study of beta chain features in type 1 diabetes. Expressed TCRB transcripts were sequenced because the entire RNA isolate underwent reverse transcription. TCRdb's copy holds only in-frame clones and misses some; the assay was immunoSEQ multiplex PCR. The data hold approximately 330,000 clones, with about 10% observed a single time. Sample: naive CD4+ T cells from blood. These receptors all come from a woman aged 25 to 39 in good health.

The chain combines TRBV29-1 with TRBJ2-1; the match to TRBD1 covers 8 bases. This CDR3 is built from 19 residues. Trimming removed 4 bases from V and 0 bases from J; junction bases left unmatched: 17. The germline CDR1 and CDR2 sequences are SQVTM and ANQGSEA. CDR3 nucleotides: TGCAGCGTTGTCTTCTCATCCAGGGGGCAGAGCGGCTCCTACAATGAGCAGTTCTTC. Amino acids: CSVVFSSRGQSGSYNEQFF.

This clone has more than one count but fewer than ten. V is TRBV5-1 and J is TRBJ2-3; 8 bases align to TRBD1. This CDR3 spans 18 amino acids. After removal of 1 base from V and 0 bases from J, the junction contained 10 bases not matched to a gene. CDR1 is SGHRS and CDR2 is YFSETQ in the germline V gene. In DNA form, the CDR3 reads TGCGCCAGCAGCTTGTGGGGAGACGACAGGGGAAGCACAGATACGCAGTATTTT. Residues: CASSLWGDDRGSTDTQYF.